This TCR beta chain was obtained from a study of cytomegalovirus exposure and HLA in healthy donors. Study overall: HLA-typed donors were the source of around 80 million unique TCRs, which an early data release held. Study-wide findings and caveats: TCR beta sequences reportedly predicted most subjects' HLA-A and HLA-B alleles accurately.

With 60 Vbeta and 13 Jbeta primers, the PCR was carried out. The authors' processing: Later, roughly 86 million unique TCR beta chains were counted in an analysis, and roughly 11 million of them were shared. Measured with immunoSEQ multiplex PCR; TCRdb has only the in-frame clones, and not every one. The V and J calls and the clone size are those of that table, but D and trimming were determined from the DNA. The repertoire holds about 98,000 clones, with about 81% as singletons. Germline V CDR1 and CDR2: KGHSH, LQKENI. The ends lost 3 bases at V and 2 bases at J; junction bases unmatched: 5. This CDR3 comprises 16 residues. Note on this clone: Its antigen is currently unknown.

Regarding donors, all were healthy bone marrow donors. The TCR comes from a man aged 35 to 55 in good health and CMV-seronegative. V and J are TRBV18 and TRBJ2-1; 9 bases are shared with TRBD1. The sequenced sample was PBMCs. CDR3: CASSPTGGKTYNEQFF. The CDR3 DNA sequence: TGTGCCAGCTCACCTACAGGGGGCAAGACCTACAATGAGCAGTTCTTC.